This T cell receptor (beta chain) was sequenced for a study of beta chain features in type 1 diabetes. Study-wide context: Healthy donors resembled patients in age, gender and cell yields.

The CDR3 is 13 amino acids. Germline V CDR1 and CDR2: GTSNPN, SVGIG (reference sequence). V lost 0 bases, J lost 11 bases, and 16 bases lay in between. The study, taken as a whole, reports: Since sequencing was performed on cDNA, cells with high TCR expression could be over-represented.

Of the isolated RNA, all was reverse transcribed, and so the sequenced material was expressed TCRB transcripts. Libraries were prepared by immunoSEQ multiplex PCR; TCRdb keeps only in-frame clonotypes and omits some of them. The table records around 240,000 clones, roughly 70% of them present only once. This clone has only a few counts. The antigen remains unidentified. This receptor was identified in a man younger than 45 in good health. The chain joins TRBV30 to TRBJ1-1, with unresolved D. Sequencing was performed on naive CD4+ T cells from blood. The CDR3 here is CAWSVPLHARAFF. The CDR3 region has the DNA TGTGCCTGGAGTGTTCCCCTGCACGCACGGGCTTTCTTT.